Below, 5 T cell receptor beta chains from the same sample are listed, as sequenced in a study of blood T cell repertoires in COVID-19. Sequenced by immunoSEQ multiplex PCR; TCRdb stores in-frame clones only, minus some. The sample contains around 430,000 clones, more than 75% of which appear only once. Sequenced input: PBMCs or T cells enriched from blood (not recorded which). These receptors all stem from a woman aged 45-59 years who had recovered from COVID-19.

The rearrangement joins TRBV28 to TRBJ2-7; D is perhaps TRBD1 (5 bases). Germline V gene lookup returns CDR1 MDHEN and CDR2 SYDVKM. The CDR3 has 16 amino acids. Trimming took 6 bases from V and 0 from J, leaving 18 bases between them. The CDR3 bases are TGTGCCAGCAGATCCCCCCGGTGGGGCGACTCCTACGAGCAGTACTTC. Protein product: CASRSPRWGDSYEQYF.

CDR3 in amino acids: CASSQGTGTYNEQFF. As DNA, the CDR3 is TGTGCCAGCAGCCAGGGAACAGGAACCTACAATGAGCAGTTCTTC. The chain recombines TRBV3-1 (or the pseudogene TRBV3-2) with TRBJ2-1, with TRBD1 as a possible D gene (5 bases). The CDR3 totals 15 residues. Germline V lookup: CDR1 LGHDT, CDR2 YNNKEL (reference sequence). Between the trimmed V and J ends, which lost 3 bases and 2 bases, there was a span of 11 bases.

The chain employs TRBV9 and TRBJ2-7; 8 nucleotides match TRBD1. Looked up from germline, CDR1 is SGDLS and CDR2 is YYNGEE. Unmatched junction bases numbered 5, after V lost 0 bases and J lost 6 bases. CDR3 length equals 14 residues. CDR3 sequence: CASSVETGVGEQYF. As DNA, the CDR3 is TGTGCCAGCAGCGTAGAGACAGGGGTCGGCGAGCAGTACTTC.

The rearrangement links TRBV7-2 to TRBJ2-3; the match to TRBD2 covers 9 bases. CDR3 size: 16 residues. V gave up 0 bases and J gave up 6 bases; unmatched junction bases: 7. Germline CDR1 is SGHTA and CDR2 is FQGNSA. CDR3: CASSLADAGGRDTQYF. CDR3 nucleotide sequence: TGTGCCAGCAGCTTAGCGGATGCGGGGGGGCGGGATACGCAGTATTTT.

The chain's CDR3 is CASSKLAGEQFF. For the CDR3, the DNA is TGCGCCAGCAGCAAACTAGCGGGGGAGCAGTTCTTC. The chain joins TRBV5-1 to TRBJ2-1; 10 bases fit TRBD2. Germline loops: CDR1 SGHRS, CDR2 YFSETQ. The CDR3 loop spans 12 amino acids. Losses at the gene ends were 4 bases for V and 10 bases for J; bases not matched to a gene: 2. Full variable domain (missing parts from reference TRBV5-1 and TRBJ2-1): KAGVTQTPRYLIKTRGQQVTLSCSPISGHRSVSWYQQTPGQGLQFLFEYFSETQRNKGNFPGRFSGRQFSNSRSEMNVSTLELGDSALYLCASSKLAGEQFFGPGTRLTVL.